This TCR beta chain is drawn from a study of identical twins. MiXCR, run by TCRdb on the 5' RACE reads, gives a single entry per CDR3 protein. The table has about 460,000 distinct CDR3 sequences, around 14% seen once. This CDR3 is built from 16 residues. J was trimmed by 9 bases and V by 0 bases; bases with no gene match: 8. The germline CDR1 and CDR2 sequences are SGHRS and YFSETQ. This clonotype was observed a few times. Its antigen is not identified. Findings of the study overall: Out-of-frame alpha sequences common to twins exhibited a surplus of low generation probability. Out-of-frame sharing of TCR alpha in monozygotic twins was underestimated by models. The degree of excess twin sharing was weaker in beta out-of-frame sequences.

The same sample was also used in a study of yellow fever vaccine responses in identical twins.

The sequencing sample was made of CD4+ T cells sorted from blood. This clonotype was obtained from a woman aged 18 to 35 in good health. The chain recombines TRBV5-1 with TRBJ2-2; 10 bases are a match to TRBD1. The CDR3 coding sequence is TGCGCCAGCAGCTTGGACTGGGACAGGGGCCGTAGGGAGCTGTTTTTT. Its protein product is CASSLDWDRGRRELFF. Based on the CDR3 plus reference TRBV5-1 and TRBJ2-2, the full variable domain is KAGVTQTPRYLIKTRGQQVTLSCSPISGHRSVSWYQQTPGQGLQFLFEYFSETQRNKGNFPGRFSGRQFSNSRSEMNVSTLELGDSALYLCASSLDWDRGRRELFFGEGSRLTVL.